This T cell receptor beta chain was identified during a study of cytomegalovirus exposure and HLA in healthy donors. This PCR relied on a set of 60 Vbeta primers and 13 Jbeta primers. This table comes from immunoSEQ multiplex PCR, and its TCRdb copy is limited to in-frame clones, with some not included. The sample includes 75,000 to 90,000 clones, roughly 80% of them seen just once. This CDR3 has 14 residues. V lost 4 bases, J lost 9 bases, and 14 bases lay in between. Per germline, CDR1 SGHNT and CDR2 YYREEE (reference sequence). Material for sequencing was PBMCs. This rearrangement joins TRBV5-4 to TRBJ1-6, with D unresolved. The source is a woman between 35 and 50 years old in good health and CMV-seropositive. The DNA of the CDR3 is TGTGCCAGCAGCCCGCCCTCCCGGGGTTCACCCCTCCACTTT. Its protein product is CASSPPSRGSPLHF. The full variable domain, in which reference TRBV5-4 and TRBJ1-6 provide the parts outside the CDR3, is ETGVTQSPTHLIKTRGQQVTLRCSSQSGHNTVSWYQQALGQGPQFIFQYYREEENGRGNFPPRFSGLQFPNYSSELNVNALELDDSALYLCASSPPSRGSPLHFGNGTRLTVT.